The rows below give T cell receptor beta chains drawn from one sample of a study of tumor and adjacent non-tumor tissue in lung cancer. Each CDR3 protein is one row after TCRdb ran MiXCR on the multiplex PCR reads. The sample consists of under 45,000 distinct CDR3 sequences, 60% of them appearing once. The material sequenced was distant non-tumor lung tissue. These TCRs come from a man aged 50 to 59 with non-small cell lung cancer. Each CDR3 is given without its conserved first and last residue. Only some rows state a clone size, as once, few, many or a class for expanded clones.

size | J | length | V | CDR3
- | TRBJ2-3 | 14 | TRBV4-1 | ASSQELVGGLDTQC
once | TRBJ2-3 | 12 | TRBV28 | ANSFLDGTDTQY
- | TRBJ2-2 | 11 | TRBV29-1 | SVECLGTGELL
few | TRBJ2-7 | 13 | TRBV5-1 | ASSKKIGSSYEQY
- | TRBJ2-2 | 11 | TRBV4-2 | ASFSGNSEELF
- | TRBJ2-3 | 13 | TRBV7-9 | ASTPGTALGDTQY
once | TRBJ1-5 | 15 | TRBV28 | ASRPGQGTLWNQPQH
few | TRBJ2-7 | 12 | TRBV7-8 | AGSLIQGHYEQY
- | TRBJ2-2 | 13 | TRBV11-2 | ASSFRLASTGELF
- | TRBJ2-2 | 13 | TRBV10-3 | AISAERENTGELV
- | TRBJ2-2 | 17 | TRBV4-1 | ASSHLFVFKRTFTGELF
- | TRBJ2-7 | 13 | TRBV10-3 | TISDSGGISDEQY
many | TRBJ2-5 | 16 | TRBV4-2 | ASSQGGSSFRHEETQY
- | TRBJ2-4 | 13 | TRBV6-2/TRBV6-3 | ASSYDERGLRIQY
- | TRBJ2-7 | 13 | TRBV6-5 | ASSSVGGSTYEQY
- | TRBJ2-6 | 15 | TRBV12-5 | ASALGGSGRSYNVLT
- | TRBJ1-5 | 11 | TRBV6-1 | TNRIDSNQPQH
- | TRBJ2-1 | 12 | TRBV11-2 | ASCSGRGVHEQF
once | TRBJ2-5 | 10 | TRBV6-6 | ANRRQGETQY
- | TRBJ1-1 | 14 | TRBV6-5 | ASSYSRGAINTEAF
- | TRBJ2-7 | 12 | TRBV11-2 | ASGLLSGVNEQY
once | TRBJ2-6 | 15 | TRBV5-8 | ASSLWTGDSGAKVLT
- | TRBJ1-4 | 11 | TRBV29-1 | NVEVPFGEKLF
many | TRBJ1-2 | 13 | TRBV12-3/TRBV12-4 | ASRGLVGFDYGYT
- | TRBJ2-7 | 10 | TRBV5-4 | TSNANSYEQY
many | TRBJ2-5 | 11 | TRBV29-1 | SVPPLAGGPQY
- | TRBJ1-6 | 11 | TRBV11-1 | ASSKEERSPFH
- | TRBJ1-2 | 11 | TRBV29-1 | SVGQPGDYGYI
- | TRBJ2-3 | 15 | TRBV5-6 | ASSLSSGMTSADTQY
- | TRBJ1-2 | 15 | TRBV4-1 | ASSQTCRAEGKFGYT
few | TRBJ1-2 | 13 | TRBV5-1 | ASSWGQGLNYGYT
- | TRBJ2-5 | 13 | TRBV5-1 | ASSSGDKTQETQY
many | TRBJ2-7 | 9 | TRBV6-6 | ASSYNYEQY
- | TRBJ2-3 | 13 | TRBV29-1 | GIVKELTSTDTQY
- | TRBJ2-1 | 10 | TRBV11-3 | ASSLERSGHV
many | TRBJ1-4 | 11 | TRBV28 | ASSSGTVEKLF